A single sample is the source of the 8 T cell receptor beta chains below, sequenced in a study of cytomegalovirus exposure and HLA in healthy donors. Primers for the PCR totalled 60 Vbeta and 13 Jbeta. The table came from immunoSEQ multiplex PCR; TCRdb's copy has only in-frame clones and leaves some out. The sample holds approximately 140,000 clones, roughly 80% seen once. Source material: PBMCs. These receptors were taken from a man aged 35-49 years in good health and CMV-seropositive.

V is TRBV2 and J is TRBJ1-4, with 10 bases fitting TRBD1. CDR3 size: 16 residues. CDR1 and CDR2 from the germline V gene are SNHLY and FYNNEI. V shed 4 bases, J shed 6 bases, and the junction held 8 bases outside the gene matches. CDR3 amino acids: CASSGRQGAGDEKLFF. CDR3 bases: TGTGCCAGCAGTGGGAGACAGGGGGCGGGAGATGAAAAACTGTTTTTT. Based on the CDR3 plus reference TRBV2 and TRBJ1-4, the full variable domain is EPEVTQTPSHQVTQMGQEVILRCVPISNHLYFYWYRQILGQKVEFLVSFYNNEISEKSEIFDDQFSVERPDGSNFTLKIRSTKLEDSAMYFCASSGRQGAGDEKLFFGSGTQLSVL.

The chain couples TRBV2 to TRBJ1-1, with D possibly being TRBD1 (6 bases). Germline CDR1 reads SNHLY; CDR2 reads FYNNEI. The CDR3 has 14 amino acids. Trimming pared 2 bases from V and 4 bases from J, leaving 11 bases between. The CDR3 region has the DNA TGTGCCAGCAGTGAATTTAGCAGGGGCACTGAAGCTTTCTTT. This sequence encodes CASSEFSRGTEAFF.

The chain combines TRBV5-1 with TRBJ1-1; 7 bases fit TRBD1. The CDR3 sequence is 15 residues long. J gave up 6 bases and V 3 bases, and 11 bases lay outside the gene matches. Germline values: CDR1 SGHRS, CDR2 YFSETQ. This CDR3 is CASSSGTADGAEAFF. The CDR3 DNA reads TGCGCCAGCAGCTCTGGGACAGCCGACGGGGCTGAAGCTTTCTTT.

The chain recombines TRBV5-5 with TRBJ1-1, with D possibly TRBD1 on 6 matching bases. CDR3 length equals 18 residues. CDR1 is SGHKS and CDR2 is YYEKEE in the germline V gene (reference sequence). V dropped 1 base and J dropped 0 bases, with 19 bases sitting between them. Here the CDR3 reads CASSLTGGRGRMNTEAFF. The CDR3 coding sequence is TGTGCCAGCAGCTTGACCGGGGGGCGTGGCCGCATGAACACTGAAGCTTTCTTT.

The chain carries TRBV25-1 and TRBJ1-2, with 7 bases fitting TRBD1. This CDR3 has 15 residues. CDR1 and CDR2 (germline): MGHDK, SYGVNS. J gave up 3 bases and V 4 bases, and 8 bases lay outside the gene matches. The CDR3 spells CASSARGTDHYGYTF. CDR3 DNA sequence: TGTGCCAGCAGTGCTCGGGGGACAGACCACTATGGCTACACCTTC.

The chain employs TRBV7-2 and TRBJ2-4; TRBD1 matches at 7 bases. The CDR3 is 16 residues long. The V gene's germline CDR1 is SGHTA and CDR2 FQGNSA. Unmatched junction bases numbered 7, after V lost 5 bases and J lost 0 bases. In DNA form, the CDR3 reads TGTGCCAGCAGCCTTACAGGGGCGGGAGCCAAAAACATTCAGTACTTC. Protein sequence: CASSLTGAGAKNIQYF.

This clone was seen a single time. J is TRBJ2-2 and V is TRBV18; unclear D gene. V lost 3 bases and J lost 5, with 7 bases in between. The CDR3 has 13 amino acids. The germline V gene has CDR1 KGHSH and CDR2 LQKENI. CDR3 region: CASSPTETGELFF. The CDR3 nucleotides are TGTGCCAGCTCACCCACTGAAACCGGGGAGCTGTTTTTT.

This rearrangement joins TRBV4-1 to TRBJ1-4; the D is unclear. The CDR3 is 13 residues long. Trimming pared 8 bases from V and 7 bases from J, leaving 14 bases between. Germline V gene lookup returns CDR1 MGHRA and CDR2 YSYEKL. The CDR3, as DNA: TGCGCCAGCGCGGCGGGTTTGGGTGAAAAACTGTTTTTT. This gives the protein CASAAGLGEKLFF.